The text below deals with one T cell receptor beta chain. What it binds is not known. The source of the sample is a study of a mutant IDH1 vaccine in newly diagnosed glioma. The study's findings and limits: Changes in the top peripheral T cell clonotypes seemingly had no bearing on pseudoprogression.

The repertoire was sequenced with immunoSEQ multiplex PCR; TCRdb's copy has only in-frame clones and lacks some. Seen here are fewer than 75,000 clones, approximately 84% observed once, and the top ten hold about 9%. Time point of the sample: week 11, during vaccination. It was 300 ug of mutant IDH1 20-mer peptide that made up each vaccine dose, given with topical imiquimod. The sequence came from a woman in her fifties or sixties with glioma. The sequencing used PBMCs, collected from a glioma patient whose treatment included an IDH1 peptide vaccine.

CDR3 DNA: TGTGCCAGCAGCTACGGACAGTCGGCTTTCTTT. Protein product: CASSYGQSAFF. The genes are TRBV6-1 and TRBJ1-1; D might be TRBD1 (6 bases). CDR3 length equals 11 residues. Trimming shortened V by 6 bases and J by 11 bases, and 13 bases separated the two germline ends. The germline V gene has CDR1 MNHNS and CDR2 SASEGT.